These 9 T cell receptor beta chains share one sample of origin, sequenced in a study of a mutant IDH1 vaccine in newly diagnosed glioma. The repertoire was sequenced with immunoSEQ multiplex PCR; TCRdb's copy has only in-frame clones and lacks some. The sample comprises some 59,000 clones, 80% to 90% of which are singletons, and approximately 20% rests with the top ten. Noted time point: baseline, week 1 (first vaccination visit). Described treatment: pre-vaccination baseline after standard-of-care therapy. Sample: PBMCs, taken from a glioma patient treated with radiotherapy, temozolomide or both. The receptors come from a young man with glioma.

This rearrangement joins TRBV6-5 to TRBJ2-7, with 8 bases that match TRBD1. Germline assignment: CDR1 MNHEY and CDR2 SVGAGI. The trim removed 10 bases at V and 2 bases at J, leaving 4 bases unmatched. CDR3 length: 12 residues. The CDR3 bases are TGTGCCACCCAGGGGGCTACCTACGAGCAGTACTTC. This codes for CATQGATYEQYF.

This clone appeared a single time. The chain couples TRBV29-1 to TRBJ2-7; 8 bases align to TRBD1. Germline CDR1 SQVTM, CDR2 ANQGSEA. This CDR3 is 15 amino acids long. V lost 7 bases, J lost 3 bases, and 14 bases stayed unmatched. CDR3 sequence reads: CSAGQGYTPYYEQYF. The CDR3 nucleotides are TGCAGCGCCGGACAGGGATATACCCCTTACTACGAGCAGTACTTC.

V is TRBV5-6 and J is TRBJ1-6; D is undetermined. The germline CDR1 and CDR2 sequences are SGHDT and YYEEEE. The CDR3 has 14 amino acids. Trimming shortened V by 1 base and J by 11 bases, and 13 bases separated the two germline ends. Written as DNA, the CDR3 is TGTGCCAGCAGCTTGAGGCACCGTGGGACACCCCTCCACTTT. Translation gives CASSLRHRGTPLHF.

This chain connects TRBV6-6 to TRBJ1-2, with D perhaps matching TRBD1 (6 bases). Germline V CDR1 and CDR2: MNHNY, SVGAGI (reference sequence). The CDR3 loop spans 15 amino acids. V gave up 2 bases and J gave up 4 bases, with 14 bases separating them. The CDR3 coding sequence is TGTGCCAGCAGTTACCCGGAAGGGGGAGGCTATGGCTACACCTTC. Amino acids: CASSYPEGGGYGYTF.

The CDR3 reads CASSLRSLGLNNEQFF. The CDR3 coding sequence is TGTGCCAGCAGTTTACGGTCGCTTGGGTTGAACAATGAGCAGTTCTTC. The V gene is TRBV28, the J gene TRBJ2-1; unclear D gene. Deletions cut 2 bases from V and 5 bases from J, with 16 bases between. In germline, CDR1 is MDHEN, CDR2 SYDVKM. The CDR3 sequence is 16 residues long.

This clone was picked up a small number of times. The J gene is TRBJ1-5, the V gene TRBV19; D perhaps matches TRBD1 (6 bases). Germline CDR1 and CDR2: LNHDA and SQIVND (reference sequence). V dropped 5 bases and J dropped 2 bases, with 7 bases sitting between them. CDR3 length: 13 residues. In DNA, the CDR3 is TGTGCCAGTAGTGCAGGGGGCAATCAGCCCCAGCATTTT. Encoded protein: CASSAGGNQPQHF.

The rearrangement links TRBV30 to TRBJ1-4; D is unclear. CDR1 and CDR2 from the germline V gene are GTSNPN and SVGIG (reference sequence). Trimming left V 3 bases short and J 10 bases short, with 18 bases between. The CDR3 is 14 amino acids. The CDR3 nucleotides read TGTGCCTGGAGGCGACGGGAAAGAATGGGAAAACTGTTTTTT. Translation: CAWRRRERMGKLFF. Supplemented by reference TRBV30 and TRBJ1-4, the full variable domain reads SQTIHQWPATLVQPVGSPLSLECTVEGTSNPNLYWYRQAAGRGLQLLFYSVGIGQISSEVPQNLSASRPQDRQFILSSKKLLLSDSGFYLCAWRRRERMGKLFFGSGTQLSVL.

This rearrangement joins TRBV5-1 to TRBJ1-2, with D perhaps TRBD1 (5 bases). Looked up from germline, CDR1 is SGHRS and CDR2 is YFSETQ. V was shortened by 4 bases and J by 2 bases, with 9 bases between the two germline ends. This CDR3 contains 13 residues. The CDR3 DNA reads as TGCGCCAGCAGCGGGGCACCCAACTATGGCTACACCTTC. Its translation is CASSGAPNYGYTF.

CDR3 in amino acids: CASSLRDSTEAFF. The CDR3 coding sequence is TGCGCCAGCAGCTTGAGGGACAGCACTGAAGCTTTCTTT. The chain recombines TRBV5-1 with TRBJ1-1; TRBD1 agrees at 7 bases. In germline, CDR1 is SGHRS, CDR2 YFSETQ. The junction had 1 base not matched to a gene; V was cut back by 1 base and J by 4 bases. This CDR3 comprises 13 residues.